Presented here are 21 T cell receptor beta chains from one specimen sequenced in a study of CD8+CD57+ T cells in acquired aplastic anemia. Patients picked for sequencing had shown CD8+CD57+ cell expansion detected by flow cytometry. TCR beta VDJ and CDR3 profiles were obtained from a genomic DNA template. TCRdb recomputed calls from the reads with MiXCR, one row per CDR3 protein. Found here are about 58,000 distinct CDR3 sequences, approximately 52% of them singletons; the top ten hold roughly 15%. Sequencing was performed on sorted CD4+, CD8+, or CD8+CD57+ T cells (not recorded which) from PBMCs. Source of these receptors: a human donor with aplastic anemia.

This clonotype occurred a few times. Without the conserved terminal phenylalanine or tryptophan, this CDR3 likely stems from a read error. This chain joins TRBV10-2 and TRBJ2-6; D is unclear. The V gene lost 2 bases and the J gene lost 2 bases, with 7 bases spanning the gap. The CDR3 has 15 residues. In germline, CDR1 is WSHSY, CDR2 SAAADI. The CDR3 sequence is CASSEPPAGANVLTS. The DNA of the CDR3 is TGCGCCAGCAGTGAGCCCCCCGCTGGGGCCAACGTCCTGACTTCC.

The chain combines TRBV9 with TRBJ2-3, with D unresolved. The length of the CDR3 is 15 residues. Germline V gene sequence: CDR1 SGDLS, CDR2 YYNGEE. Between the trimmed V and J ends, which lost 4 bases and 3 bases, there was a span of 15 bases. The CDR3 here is CASSPRGSKTDTQYF. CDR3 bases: TGTGCCAGCAGCCCCCGAGGCTCGAAGACAGATACGCAGTATTTT.

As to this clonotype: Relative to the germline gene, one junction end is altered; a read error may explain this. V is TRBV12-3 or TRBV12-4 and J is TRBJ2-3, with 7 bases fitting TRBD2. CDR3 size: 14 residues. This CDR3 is CASSLSGGMGTQYF. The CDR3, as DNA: TGCGCCAGCAGTTTGTCCGGGGGGATGGGTACGCAGTATTTT.

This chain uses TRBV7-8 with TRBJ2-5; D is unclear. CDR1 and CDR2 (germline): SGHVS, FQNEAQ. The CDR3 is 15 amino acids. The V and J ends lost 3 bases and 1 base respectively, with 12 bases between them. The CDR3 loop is CASSFEPIRQETQYF. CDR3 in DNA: TGTGCCAGCAGCTTTGAGCCCATTCGCCAAGAGACCCAGTACTTC.

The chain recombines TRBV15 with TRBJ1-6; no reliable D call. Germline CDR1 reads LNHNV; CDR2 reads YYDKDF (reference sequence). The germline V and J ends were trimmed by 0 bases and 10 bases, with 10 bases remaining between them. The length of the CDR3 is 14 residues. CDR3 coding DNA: TGTGCCACCAGCAGAGATCGTATAGGATCACCCCTCCACTTT. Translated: CATSRDRIGSPLHF.

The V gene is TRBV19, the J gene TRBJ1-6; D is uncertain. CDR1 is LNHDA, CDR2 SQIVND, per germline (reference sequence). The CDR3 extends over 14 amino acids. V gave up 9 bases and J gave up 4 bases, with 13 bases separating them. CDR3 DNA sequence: TGTGCCAGCCGAGAGGCGCGGTATAATTCACCCCTCCACTTT. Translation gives CASREARYNSPLHF.

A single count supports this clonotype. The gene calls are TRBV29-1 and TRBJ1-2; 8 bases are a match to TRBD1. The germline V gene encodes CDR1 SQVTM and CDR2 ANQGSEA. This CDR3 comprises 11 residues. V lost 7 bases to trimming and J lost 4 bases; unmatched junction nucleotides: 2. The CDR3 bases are TGCAGCGCAGGACAGGGCTATGGCTACACCTTC. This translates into CSAGQGYGYTF. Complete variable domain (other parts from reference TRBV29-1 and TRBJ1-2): SAVISQKPSRDICQRGTSLTIQCQVDSQVTMMFWYRQQPGQSLTLIATANQGSEATYESGFVIDKFPISRPNLTFSTLTVSNMSPEDSSIYLCSAGQGYGYTFGSGTRLTVV.

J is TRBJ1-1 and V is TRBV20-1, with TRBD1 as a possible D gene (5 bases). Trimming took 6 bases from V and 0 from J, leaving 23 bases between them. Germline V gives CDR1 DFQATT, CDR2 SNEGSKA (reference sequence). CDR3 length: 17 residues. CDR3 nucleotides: TGCAGTGCCCCCGACCCTACTAGCGGGGGTATGAACACTGAAGCTTTCTTT. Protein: CSAPDPTSGGMNTEAFF.

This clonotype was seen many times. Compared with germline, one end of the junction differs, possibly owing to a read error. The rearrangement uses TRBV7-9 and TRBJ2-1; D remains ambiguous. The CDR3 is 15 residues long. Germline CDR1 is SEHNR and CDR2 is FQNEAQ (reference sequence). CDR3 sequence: CASRLGVGSYNEQFF. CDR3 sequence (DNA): TGTGCCAGCAGGTTAGGCGTAGGGTCCTACAATGAGCAGTTCTTC.

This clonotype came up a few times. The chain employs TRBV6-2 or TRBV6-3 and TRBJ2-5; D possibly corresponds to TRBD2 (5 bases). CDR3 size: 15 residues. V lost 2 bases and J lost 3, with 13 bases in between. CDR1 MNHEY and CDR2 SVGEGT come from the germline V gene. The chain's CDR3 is CASSYPGIVKETQYF. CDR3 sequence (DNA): TGTGCCAGCAGTTACCCCGGGATCGTAAAAGAGACCCAGTACTTC.

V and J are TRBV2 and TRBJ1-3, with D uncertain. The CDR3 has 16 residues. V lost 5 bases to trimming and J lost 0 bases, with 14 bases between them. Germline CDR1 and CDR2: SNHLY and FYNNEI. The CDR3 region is CASSLTRTDSGNTIYF. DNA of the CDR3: TGTGCCAGCAGTCTAACTCGGACGGACTCTGGAAACACCATATATTTT.

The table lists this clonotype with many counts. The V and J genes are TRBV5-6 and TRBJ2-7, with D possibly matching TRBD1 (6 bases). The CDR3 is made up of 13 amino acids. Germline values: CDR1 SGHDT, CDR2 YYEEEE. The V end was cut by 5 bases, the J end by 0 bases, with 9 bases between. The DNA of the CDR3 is TGTGCCAGCAGTACAGGGAGCTCCTACGAGCAGTACGTC. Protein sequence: CASSTGSSYEQYV.

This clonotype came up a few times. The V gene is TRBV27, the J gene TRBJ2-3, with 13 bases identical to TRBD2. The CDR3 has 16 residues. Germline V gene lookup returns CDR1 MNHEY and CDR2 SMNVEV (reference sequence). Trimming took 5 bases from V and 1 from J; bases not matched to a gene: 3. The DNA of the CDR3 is TGTGCCAGCAGTCACACTAGCGGGGGGGGCACAGATACGCAGTATTTT. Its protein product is CASSHTSGGGTDTQYF.

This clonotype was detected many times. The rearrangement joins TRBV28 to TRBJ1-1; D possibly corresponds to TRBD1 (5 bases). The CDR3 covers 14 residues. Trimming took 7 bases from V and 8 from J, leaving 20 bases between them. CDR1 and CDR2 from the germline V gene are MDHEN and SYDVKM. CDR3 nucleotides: TGTGCCAGCACTCCTTCCCAGGACAAAGTAGAAGCTTTCTTT. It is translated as CASTPSQDKVEAFF.

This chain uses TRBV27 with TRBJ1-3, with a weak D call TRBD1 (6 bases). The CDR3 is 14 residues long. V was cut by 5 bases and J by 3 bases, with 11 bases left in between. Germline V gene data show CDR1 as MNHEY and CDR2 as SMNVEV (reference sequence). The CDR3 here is CASSEQGLGNTIYF. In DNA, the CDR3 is TGTGCCAGCAGTGAACAGGGACTTGGAAACACCATATATTTT.

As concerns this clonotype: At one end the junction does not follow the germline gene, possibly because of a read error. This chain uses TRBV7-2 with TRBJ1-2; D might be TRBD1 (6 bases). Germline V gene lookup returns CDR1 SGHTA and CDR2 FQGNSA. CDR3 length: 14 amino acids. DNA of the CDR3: TGCGCCAGCAGCCTGGGGGGACAAAACTATGGCTACACCTTC. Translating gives CASSLGGQNYGYTF.

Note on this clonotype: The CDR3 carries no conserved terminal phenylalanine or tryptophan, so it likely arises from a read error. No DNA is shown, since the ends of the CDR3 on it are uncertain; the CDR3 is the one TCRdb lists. This chain's CDR3 is CSARLTGTDLL. The rearrangement joins TRBV20-1 to TRBJ1-1; TRBD1 is the table's D call and was not checked against the DNA. CDR1 is DFQATT and CDR2 is SNEGSKA in the germline V gene (reference sequence). Termini included, the CDR3 measures 11 amino acids.

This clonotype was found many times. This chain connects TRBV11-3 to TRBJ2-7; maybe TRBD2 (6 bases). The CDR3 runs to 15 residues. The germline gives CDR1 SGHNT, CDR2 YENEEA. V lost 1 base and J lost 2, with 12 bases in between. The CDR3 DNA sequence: TGTGCCAGCAGCTTAGTCGGGGGAGTCCCCTACGAGCAGTACTTC. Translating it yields CASSLVGGVPYEQYF.

The chain's CDR3 is CASSSSTVGLREQYF. Here the CDR3 DNA reads TGTGCCAGCAGCTCCTCGACAGTGGGGTTGAGGGAGCAGTACTTC. The chain links TRBV5-4 to TRBJ2-7; D may be TRBD1 (5 bases). Trimming shortened V by 3 bases and J by 7 bases, and 20 bases separated the two germline ends. The length of the CDR3 is 15 residues. Germline CDR1 SGHNT, CDR2 YYREEE (reference sequence).

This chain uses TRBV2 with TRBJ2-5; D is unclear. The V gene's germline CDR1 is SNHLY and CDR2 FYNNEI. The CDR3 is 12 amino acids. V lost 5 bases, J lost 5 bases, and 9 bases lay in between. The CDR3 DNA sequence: TGTGCCAGCAGTCCATACGGGGAGACCCAGTACTTC. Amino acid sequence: CASSPYGETQYF.

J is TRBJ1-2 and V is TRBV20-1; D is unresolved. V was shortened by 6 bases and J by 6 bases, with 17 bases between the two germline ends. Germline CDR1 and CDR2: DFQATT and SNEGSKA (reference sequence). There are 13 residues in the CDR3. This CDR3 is CSAQSKGSNGYTF. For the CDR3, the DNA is TGCAGTGCCCAGTCAAAGGGATCTAATGGCTACACCTTC.